A single sample gave rise to the 19 T cell receptor beta chains below, sequenced in a study of blood T cells in healthy people across ages. Together with a sample-barcoded 5' primer, a J-beta primer mix was included in a second PCR lasting roughly 6 to 12 cycles. TCRdb re-analysed the 5' RACE reads in MiXCR, keeping a single row per CDR3 protein. The sample has 450,000 to 700,000 distinct CDR3 sequences, 25% to 30% seen once. The sequenced sample was blood. These receptors were obtained from a woman in her 70s in good health.

This clonotype was detected only a few times. The chain recombines TRBV6-4 with TRBJ2-1; D is uncertain. There are 13 residues in the CDR3. The germline V gene encodes CDR1 MRHNA and CDR2 SNTAGT. Trimming pared 6 bases from V and 3 bases from J, leaving 9 bases between. The CDR3: CASSASHYNEQFF. CDR3 coding DNA: TGTGCCAGCAGCGCGTCCCACTACAATGAGCAGTTCTTC.

The chain employs TRBV29-1 and TRBJ2-1, with D perhaps TRBD2 (5 bases). The V and J ends lost 7 bases and 10 bases respectively, with 17 bases between them. The CDR3 extends over 12 amino acids. Germline assignment: CDR1 SQVTM and CDR2 ANQGSEA. Here the CDR3 DNA reads TGCAGCGCCGGCCCGGCCCAGCGGGAGCAGTTCTTC. Translation gives CSAGPAQREQFF.

This clonotype was detected a few times. The CDR3 sequence: CASSSLTDWATQYF. CDR3 coding DNA: TGTGCCAGCAGTTCGCTTACGGACTGGGCTACGCAGTATTTT. V gene TRBV6-5 combines with J gene TRBJ2-3; a weak D match, TRBD2 (5 bases). CDR1 and CDR2 from the germline V gene are MNHEY and SVGAGI. The V gene lost 4 bases and the J gene lost 8 bases, with 16 bases spanning the gap. This CDR3 spans 14 amino acids.

V is TRBV3-1 and J is TRBJ2-5; 9 positions agree with TRBD2. Germline V gene sequence: CDR1 LGHDT, CDR2 YNNKEL (reference sequence). The ends lost 5 bases at V and 6 bases at J; junction bases unmatched: 7. This CDR3 has 14 amino acids. CDR3 residues: CASSRRGGGQTQYF. The CDR3, as DNA: TGTGCCAGCAGCAGACGCGGGGGGGGTCAGACCCAGTACTTC.

The chain uses TRBV12-3 or TRBV12-4 and TRBJ2-7; tentatively, D is TRBD1 or TRBD2 (5 bases each). Trimming removed 6 bases from V and 4 bases from J, with 19 bases in between. This CDR3 region has 15 residues. CDR3 in amino acids: CASRKRRGESYEQYF. The CDR3 DNA reads TGTGCCAGCAGAAAACGAAGAGGGGAGTCGTACGAGCAGTACTTC.

The genes are TRBV20-1 and TRBJ1-5; 9 positions match TRBD1. This CDR3 region has 14 residues. J was trimmed by 3 bases and V by 6 bases; bases with no gene match: 6. In germline, CDR1 is DFQATT, CDR2 SNEGSKA (reference sequence). The CDR3 bases are TGCAGTGCCGACAGGGGGGGCAACAATCAGCCCCAGCATTTT. Protein sequence: CSADRGGNNQPQHF.

The V call is TRBV5-1, the J call TRBJ2-7; TRBD1 is a possible D gene (5 bases). Germline lookup yields CDR1 SGHRS and CDR2 YFSETQ. This CDR3 contains 12 residues. The V end lost 4 bases, the J end lost 6 bases, and 11 bases lay between the germline ends. The CDR3 loop reads CASSPQGSEQYF. CDR3 DNA: TGCGCCAGCAGCCCCCAGGGCAGCGAGCAGTACTTC.

The CDR3 sequence: CASSHGDRNYQPQHF. Written as DNA, the CDR3 is TGTGCCAGCAGCCATGGGGACAGAAACTATCAGCCCCAGCATTTT. V usage is TRBV3-1 and J usage is TRBJ1-5; 7 bases are a match to TRBD1. The germline gives CDR1 LGHDT, CDR2 YNNKEL (reference sequence). The CDR3 extends over 15 amino acids. Trimming removed 3 bases from V and 5 bases from J; junction bases left unmatched: 7.

This clonotype was counted a few times. This sequence joins TRBV11-2 and TRBJ2-4; D not certain. CDR3 length: 14 amino acids. The germline V gene encodes CDR1 SGHAT and CDR2 FQNNGV. V was pared by 4 bases and J by 8 bases, with 15 bases between. As DNA, the CDR3 is TGTGCCAGCAGCTCAAACAGAGAGTCCCACATTCAGTACTTC. Protein: CASSSNRESHIQYF. Filled out from reference TRBV11-2 and TRBJ2-4, the complete variable domain reads EAGVAQSPRYKIIEKRQSVAFWCNPISGHATLYWYQQILGQGPKLLIQFQNNGVVDDSQLPKDRFSAERLKGVDSTLKIQPAKLEDSAVYLCASSSNRESHIQYFGAGTRLSVL.

This sequence joins TRBV28 and TRBJ2-5; D not resolved. The CDR3 sequence is 12 residues long. The germline CDR1 and CDR2 sequences are MDHEN and SYDVKM. Trimming shortened V by 4 bases and J by 4 bases, and 7 bases separated the two germline ends. The CDR3 region is CASSSPTETQYF. The CDR3 region has the DNA TGTGCCAGCAGTTCCCCCACAGAGACCCAGTACTTC.

This clonotype appeared a few times. This chain connects TRBV29-1 to TRBJ1-3, with D tentatively TRBD1 (5 bases). The V gene lost 7 bases and the J gene lost 1 base, with 14 bases spanning the gap. There are 14 residues in the CDR3. Per germline, CDR1 SQVTM and CDR2 ANQGSEA. The CDR3 nucleotides are TGCAGCGCCGTTCGGGGGAGTTCTGGAAACACCATATATTTT. As protein: CSAVRGSSGNTIYF.

The chain recombines TRBV7-6 with TRBJ1-4; tentative D call: TRBD1 (5 bases). Germline lookup yields CDR1 SGHVS and CDR2 FNYEAQ. The length of the CDR3 is 16 residues. Trimming took off 3 bases at V and 0 bases at J, with 11 bases between the two ends. The CDR3 loop is CASSLRQLATNEKLFF. For the CDR3, the DNA is TGTGCCAGCAGCTTGAGACAGCTTGCAACTAATGAAAAACTGTTTTTT. Using reference TRBV7-6 and TRBJ1-4 for the parts outside the CDR3, the full variable domain is GAGVSQSPRYKVTKRGQDVALRCDPISGHVSLYWYRQALGQGPEFLTYFNYEAQQDKSGLPNDRFSAERPEGSISTLTIQRTEQRDSAMYRCASSLRQLATNEKLFFGSGTQLSVL.

The rearrangement joins TRBV15 to TRBJ2-4, with D tentatively TRBD1 (6 bases). Trimming removed 8 bases at V and 0 bases at J, with 14 bases between. The CDR3 is 15 residues long. Per germline, CDR1 LNHNV and CDR2 YYDKDF (reference sequence). CDR3 in DNA: TGTGCCACCCACAGGGATGGTCAAGCCAAAAACATTCAGTACTTC. It is translated as CATHRDGQAKNIQYF.

This clonotype has only a few counts. The chain combines TRBV20-1 with TRBJ2-5; D is unclear. The CDR3 is 13 residues long. In germline, CDR1 is DFQATT, CDR2 SNEGSKA (reference sequence). Trimming took off 2 bases at V and 5 bases at J, with 12 bases between the two ends. The CDR3 spells CSARNPVGETQYF. The CDR3 bases are TGCAGTGCTAGAAATCCCGTGGGGGAGACCCAGTACTTC.

The genes are TRBV4-1 and TRBJ2-6, with a tentative D call TRBD1 (5 bases). The CDR3 sequence is 18 residues long. The V gene's germline CDR1 is MGHRA and CDR2 YSYEKL. V lost 3 bases to trimming and J lost 0 bases, with 15 bases between them. The chain's CDR3 is CASSHLLQGSSGANVLTF. The CDR3 coding sequence is TGCGCCAGCAGCCACCTTCTCCAGGGTAGCTCTGGGGCCAACGTCCTGACTTTC.

This chain uses TRBV12-3 or TRBV12-4 with TRBJ2-3, with D maybe TRBD1 (8 bases). CDR3 size: 17 residues. V was shortened by 3 bases and J by 0 bases, with 16 bases between the two germline ends. CDR3 nucleotides: TGTGCCAGCAGTTTTGGGAGGGGACAGGTTAGCACAGATACGCAGTATTTT. Protein sequence: CASSFGRGQVSTDTQYF.

This CDR3 is CASSQTEQETQYF. CDR3 sequence (DNA): TGTGCCAGCAGCCAGACAGAACAAGAGACCCAGTACTTC. The chain recombines TRBV7-7 with TRBJ2-1, with D possibly matching TRBD1 (5 bases). The J call may be incorrect, as the DNA end agrees better with TRBJ2-5. CDR3 length: 13 residues. CDR1 SSHAT and CDR2 FNYEAQ come from the germline V gene (reference sequence).

This clonotype was counted only a few times. This chain links TRBV6-2 or TRBV6-3 with TRBJ2-5; 12 bases are a match to TRBD2. The DNA matches TRBJ2-1 better at its end, which makes the J call doubtful. The CDR3 is 16 residues long. The germline V gene encodes CDR1 MNHEY and CDR2 SVGEGT. In DNA, the CDR3 is TGTGCCAGCAGTTACATGGCGCTAGCGGGGGGGCGAGAGCAGTTCTTC. This encodes CASSYMALAGGREQFF.

The CDR3 sequence is CASSLQPTYEQYF. The CDR3 DNA sequence: TGTGCCAGCAGTTTACAGCCGACCTACGAGCAGTACTTC. The V call is TRBV12-3 or TRBV12-4, the J call TRBJ2-5; D call uncertain. The J call may be in error: the DNA end matches TRBJ2-7 better. The CDR3 runs to 13 residues.